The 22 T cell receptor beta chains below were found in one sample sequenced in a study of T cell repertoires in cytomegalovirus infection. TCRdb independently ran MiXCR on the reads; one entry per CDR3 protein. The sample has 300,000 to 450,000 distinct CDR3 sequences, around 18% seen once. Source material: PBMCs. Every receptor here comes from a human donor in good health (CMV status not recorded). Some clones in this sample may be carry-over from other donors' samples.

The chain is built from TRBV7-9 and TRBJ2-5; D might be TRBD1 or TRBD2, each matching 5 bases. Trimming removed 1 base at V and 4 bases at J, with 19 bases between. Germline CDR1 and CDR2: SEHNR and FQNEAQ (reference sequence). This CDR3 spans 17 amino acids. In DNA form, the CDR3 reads TGTGCCAGCAGCTTAGGGGGGAGCAGGTTCCGATCAGAGACCCAGTACTTC. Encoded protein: CASSLGGSRFRSETQYF.

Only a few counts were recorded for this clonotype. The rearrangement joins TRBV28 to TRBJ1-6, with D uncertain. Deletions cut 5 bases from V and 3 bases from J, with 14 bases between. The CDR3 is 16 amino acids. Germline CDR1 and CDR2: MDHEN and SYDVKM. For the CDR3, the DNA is TGTGCCAGCAGTCCCCCCGCAGTGAGCTATAATTCACCCCTCCACTTT. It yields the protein CASSPPAVSYNSPLHF.

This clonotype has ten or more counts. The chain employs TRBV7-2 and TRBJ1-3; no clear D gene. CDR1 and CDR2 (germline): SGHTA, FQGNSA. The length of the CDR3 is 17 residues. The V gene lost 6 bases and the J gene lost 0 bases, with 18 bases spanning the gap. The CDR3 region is CASRRKELRGSGNTIYF. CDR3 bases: TGTGCCAGCAGGCGTAAGGAGTTACGGGGCTCTGGAAACACCATATATTTT.

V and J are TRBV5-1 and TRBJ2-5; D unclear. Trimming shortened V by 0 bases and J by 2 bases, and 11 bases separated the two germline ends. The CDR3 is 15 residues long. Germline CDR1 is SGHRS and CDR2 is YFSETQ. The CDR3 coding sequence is TGCGCCAGCAGCTTGGTCCCAGCCCGACAAGAGACCCAGTACTTC. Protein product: CASSLVPARQETQYF.

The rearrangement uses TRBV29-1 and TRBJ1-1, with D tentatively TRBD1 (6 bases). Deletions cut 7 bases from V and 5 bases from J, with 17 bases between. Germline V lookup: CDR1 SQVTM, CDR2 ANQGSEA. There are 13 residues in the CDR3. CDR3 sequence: CSAGQSRGTEAFF. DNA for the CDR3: TGCAGCGCCGGACAGAGCCGAGGAACTGAAGCTTTCTTT.

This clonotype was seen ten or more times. The CDR3 sequence is CASGWTLNTEAFF. CDR3 bases: TGTGCCAGCGGGTGGACCTTGAACACTGAAGCTTTCTTT. V usage is TRBV2 and J usage is TRBJ1-1, with no clear D. From germline, CDR1 is SNHLY and CDR2 FYNNEI. The CDR3 loop spans 13 amino acids. V shed 8 bases and J shed 0 bases, with 10 bases lying between them.

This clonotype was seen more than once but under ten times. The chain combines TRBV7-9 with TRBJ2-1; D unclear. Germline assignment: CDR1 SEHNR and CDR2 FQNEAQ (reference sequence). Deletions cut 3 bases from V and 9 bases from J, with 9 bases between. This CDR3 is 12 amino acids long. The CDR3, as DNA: TGTGCCAGCAGCTTCGGCGTAACTGAGCAGTTCTTC. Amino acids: CASSFGVTEQFF.

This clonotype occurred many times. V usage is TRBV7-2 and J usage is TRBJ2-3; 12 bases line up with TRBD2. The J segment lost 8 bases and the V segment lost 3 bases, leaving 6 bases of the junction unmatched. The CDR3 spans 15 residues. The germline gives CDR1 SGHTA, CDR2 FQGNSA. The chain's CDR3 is CASSFASGRAGTQYF. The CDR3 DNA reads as TGTGCCAGCAGCTTCGCTAGCGGGAGGGCCGGTACGCAGTATTTT.

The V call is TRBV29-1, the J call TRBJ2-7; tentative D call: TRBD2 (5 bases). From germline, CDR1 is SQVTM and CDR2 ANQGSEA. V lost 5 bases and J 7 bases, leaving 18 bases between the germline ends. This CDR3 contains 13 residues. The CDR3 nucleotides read TGCAGCGTTCTCGGGGATCCGTCGGGGGAGCAGTACTTC. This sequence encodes CSVLGDPSGEQYF.

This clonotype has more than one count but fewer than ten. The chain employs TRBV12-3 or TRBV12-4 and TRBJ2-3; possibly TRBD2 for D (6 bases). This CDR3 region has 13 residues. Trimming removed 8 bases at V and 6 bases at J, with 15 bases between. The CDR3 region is CASYGGWGDTQYF. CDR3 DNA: TGTGCCAGCTACGGGGGATGGGGGGATACGCAGTATTTT.

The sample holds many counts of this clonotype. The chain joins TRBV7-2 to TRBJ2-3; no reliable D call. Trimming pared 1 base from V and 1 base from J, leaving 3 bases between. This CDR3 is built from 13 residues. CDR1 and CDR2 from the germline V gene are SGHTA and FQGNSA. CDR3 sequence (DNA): TGTGCCAGCAGCTTAGTTCGCACAGATACGCAGTATTTT. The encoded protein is CASSLVRTDTQYF.

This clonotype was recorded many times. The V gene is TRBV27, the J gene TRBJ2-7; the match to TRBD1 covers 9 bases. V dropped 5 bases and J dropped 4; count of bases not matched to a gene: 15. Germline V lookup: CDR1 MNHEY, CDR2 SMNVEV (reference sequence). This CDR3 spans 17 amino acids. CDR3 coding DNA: TGTGCCAGCAGTCCCTCACGGACAGGGGCCCTCCTTTACGAGCAGTACTTC. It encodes CASSPSRTGALLYEQYF.

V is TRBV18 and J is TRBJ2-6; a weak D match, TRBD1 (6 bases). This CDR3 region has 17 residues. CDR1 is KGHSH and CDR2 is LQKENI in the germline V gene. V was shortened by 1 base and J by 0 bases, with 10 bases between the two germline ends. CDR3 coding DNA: TGTGCCAGCTCACCACAAGGGGGAGCCTCTGGGGCCAACGTCCTGACTTTC. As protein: CASSPQGGASGANVLTF.

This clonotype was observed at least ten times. The chain's CDR3 is CASSRWDSDGEQYF. The DNA of the CDR3 is TGTGCCAGCAGCCGCTGGGACTCCGACGGGGAGCAGTACTTC. The gene calls are TRBV7-2 and TRBJ2-7, with D maybe TRBD2 (6 bases). Germline CDR1 and CDR2: SGHTA and FQGNSA. V shed 5 bases and J shed 7 bases, with 18 bases lying between them. CDR3 length: 14 amino acids.

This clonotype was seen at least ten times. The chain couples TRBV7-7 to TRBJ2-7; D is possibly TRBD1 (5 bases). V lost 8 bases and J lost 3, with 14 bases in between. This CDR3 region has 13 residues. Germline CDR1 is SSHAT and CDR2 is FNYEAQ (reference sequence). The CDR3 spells CASAAGLNYEQYF. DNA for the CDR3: TGTGCCAGCGCGGCAGGGCTAAACTACGAGCAGTACTTC.

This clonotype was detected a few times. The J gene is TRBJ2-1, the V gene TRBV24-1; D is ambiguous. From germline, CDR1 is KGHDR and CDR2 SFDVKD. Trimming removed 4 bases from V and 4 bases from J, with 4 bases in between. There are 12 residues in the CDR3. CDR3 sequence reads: CATSDAYNEQFF. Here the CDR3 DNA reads TGTGCCACCAGTGACGCGTACAATGAGCAGTTCTTC.

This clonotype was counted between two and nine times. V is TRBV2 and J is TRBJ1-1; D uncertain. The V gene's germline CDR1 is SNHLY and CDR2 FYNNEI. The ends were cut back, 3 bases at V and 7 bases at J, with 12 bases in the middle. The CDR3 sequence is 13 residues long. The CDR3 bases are TGTGCCAGCAGTGAGTGGGCGACTAGTGAAGCTTTCTTT. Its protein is CASSEWATSEAFF.

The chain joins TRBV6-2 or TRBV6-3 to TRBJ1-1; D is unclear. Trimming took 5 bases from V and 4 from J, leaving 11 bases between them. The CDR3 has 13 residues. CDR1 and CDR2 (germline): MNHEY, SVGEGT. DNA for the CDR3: TGTGCCAGCAGTCGCCCGGTGAGCACTGAAGCTTTCTTT. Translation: CASSRPVSTEAFF.

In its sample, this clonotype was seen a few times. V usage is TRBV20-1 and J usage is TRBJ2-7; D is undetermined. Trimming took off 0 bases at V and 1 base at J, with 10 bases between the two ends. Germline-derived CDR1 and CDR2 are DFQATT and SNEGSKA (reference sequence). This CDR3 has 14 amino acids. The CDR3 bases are TGCAGTGCTAGAGATACACGATCTTCCTACGAGCAGTACTTC. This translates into CSARDTRSSYEQYF.

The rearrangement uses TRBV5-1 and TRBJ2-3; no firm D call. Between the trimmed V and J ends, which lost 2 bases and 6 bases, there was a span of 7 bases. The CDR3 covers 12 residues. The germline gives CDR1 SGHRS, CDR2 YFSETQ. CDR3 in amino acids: CASSLTEDTQYF. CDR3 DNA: TGCGCCAGCAGCTTAACTGAGGATACGCAGTATTTT.

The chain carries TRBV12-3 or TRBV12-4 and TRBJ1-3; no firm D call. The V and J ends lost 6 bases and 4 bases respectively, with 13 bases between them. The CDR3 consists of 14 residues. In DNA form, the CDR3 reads TGTGCCAGCAGCATAACGGGAGCCGGAAACACCATATATTTT. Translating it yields CASSITGAGNTIYF.

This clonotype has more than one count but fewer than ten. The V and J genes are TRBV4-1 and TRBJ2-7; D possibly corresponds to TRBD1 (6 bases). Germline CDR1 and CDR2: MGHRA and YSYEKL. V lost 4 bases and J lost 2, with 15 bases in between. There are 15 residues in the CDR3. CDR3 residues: CASSPVQGSAYEQYF. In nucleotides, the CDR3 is TGCGCCAGCAGCCCTGTACAGGGTTCTGCCTACGAGCAGTACTTC.